These 31 T cell receptor beta chains were all obtained from the same sample, sequenced in a study of a mutant IDH1 vaccine in newly diagnosed glioma (dated by TCRdb to 2020 to 2023). Library preparation used the immunoSEQ multiplex PCR assay. TCRdb retrieved this table from immuneACCESS and kept in-frame rearrangements only. Not all clones are present; in checked studies, unresolved V genes account for under half, and no reason is known for the remainder. This sample comprises more than 10,000 clones, around 86% of them detected only once. Around 6.3% of the sample goes to the ten largest clones. Their specific antigens are unknown. The time point label of this sample denotes: week 5, during vaccination. A 20-mer mutant IDH1 peptide at 300 micrograms in Montanide made up each vaccine dose, which was injected subcutaneously together with topical imiquimod. The starting material was PBMCs, obtained from a glioma patient whose treatment included an IDH1 peptide vaccine. The receptors come from a woman aged 40 to 55 with glioma. Some clones in this sample may be carry-over from other donors' samples.

V gene TRBV9 combines with J gene TRBJ2-1, with D possibly being TRBD1 or TRBD2 (5 bases each). The ends were cut back, 2 bases at V and 7 bases at J, with 7 bases in the middle. The CDR3 covers 12 residues. Per germline, CDR1 SGDLS and CDR2 YYNGEE. For the CDR3, the DNA is TGTGCCAGCAGCGTGGGGGTTAATGAGCAGTTCTTC. This gives the protein CASSVGVNEQFF.

The rearrangement links TRBV10-2 to TRBJ2-7; D remains ambiguous. The ends were cut back, 0 bases at V and 7 bases at J, with 4 bases in the middle. Germline CDR1 WSHSY, CDR2 SAAADI. This CDR3 spans 11 amino acids. Written as DNA, the CDR3 is TGCGCCAGCAGTGAGTCCCGGGAGCAGTACTTC. This encodes CASSESREQYF.

The gene calls are TRBV30 and TRBJ1-5; D is unclear. The V and J ends lost 0 bases and 1 base respectively, with 7 bases between them. CDR1 and CDR2 (germline): GTSNPN, SVGIG (reference sequence). The CDR3 is 14 residues long. CDR3 nucleotides: TGTGCCTGGAGTGTGAAAATCAGCAATCAGCCCCAGCATTTT. Translated: CAWSVKISNQPQHF.

The chain recombines TRBV2 with TRBJ1-4; a possible D gene is TRBD1 (5 bases). Trimming stripped 3 bases from V and 0 bases from J, with 14 bases between. Germline V gives CDR1 SNHLY, CDR2 FYNNEI. The CDR3 sequence is 17 residues long. CDR3 DNA: TGTGCCAGCAGTGACCGCCGACAGTTTGCAACTAATGAAAAACTGTTTTTT. The encoded protein is CASSDRRQFATNEKLFF.

The chain's CDR3 is CASSPDIRTEAFF. CDR3 nucleotides: TGCGCCAGCAGCCCCGATATCAGGACTGAAGCTTTCTTT. The rearrangement joins TRBV5-1 to TRBJ1-1; D unresolved. The germline V gene has CDR1 SGHRS and CDR2 YFSETQ. V dropped 4 bases and J dropped 5 bases, with 12 bases sitting between them. The CDR3 contains 13 residues.

In its sample, this clone was seen once. V usage is TRBV18 and J usage is TRBJ2-2; possible D gene TRBD1, 5 bases. The CDR3 is 14 residues long. Germline CDR1 KGHSH, CDR2 LQKENI. V was pared by 6 bases and J by 3 bases, with 11 bases between. The CDR3 DNA reads TGTGCCAGCTCCCGATCAGGGTACACCGGGGAGCTGTTTTTT. Protein sequence: CASSRSGYTGELFF.

This rearrangement joins TRBV19 to TRBJ1-2; D might be TRBD1 (6 bases). This CDR3 contains 13 residues. V lost 7 bases and J 8 bases, leaving 17 bases between the germline ends. Germline CDR1 reads LNHDA; CDR2 reads SQIVND (reference sequence). This CDR3 is CASKGNRAGGYTF. CDR3 sequence (DNA): TGTGCCAGTAAGGGCAACAGGGCGGGCGGCTACACCTTC.

The table lists this clone with a count of one. The V and J genes are TRBV27 and TRBJ2-7; perhaps TRBD2 as D (5 bases). CDR1 and CDR2 from the germline V gene are MNHEY and SMNVEV (reference sequence). The germline V and J ends were trimmed by 4 bases and 0 bases, with 25 bases remaining between them. This CDR3 has 19 amino acids. The CDR3 nucleotides read TGTGCCAGCAGTTCCGATCTCCTGGTTACGCAGAGGGACTCCTACGAGCAGTACTTC. It translates to CASSSDLLVTQRDSYEQYF.

V is TRBV6-5 and J is TRBJ2-1, with TRBD1 as a possible D gene (6 bases). The CDR3 loop spans 16 amino acids. The V gene lost 6 bases and the J gene lost 5 bases, with 20 bases spanning the gap. Germline V gene data show CDR1 as MNHEY and CDR2 as SVGAGI. CDR3 protein: CASRYQRDKPHNEQFF. CDR3 nucleotide sequence: TGTGCCAGCAGGTACCAACGGGACAAACCGCACAATGAGCAGTTCTTC.

The chain is built from TRBV28 and TRBJ1-1, with D hard to call. This CDR3 is 12 amino acids long. V lost 3 bases, J lost 1 base, and 3 bases lay in between. Looked up from germline, CDR1 is MDHEN and CDR2 is SYDVKM. The CDR3 spells CASSFQNTEAFF. The CDR3 DNA reads TGTGCCAGCAGTTTCCAGAACACTGAAGCTTTCTTT.

The chain has TRBV10-1 and TRBJ2-3; 7 nucleotides line up with TRBD2. The V gene's germline CDR1 is WNHNN and CDR2 SYGVQD (reference sequence). Unmatched junction bases numbered 7, after V lost 3 bases and J lost 7 bases. The CDR3 has 14 amino acids. The CDR3: CASSDGAGKNTQYF. The CDR3 nucleotides read TGCGCCAGCAGTGATGGAGCGGGGAAAAATACGCAGTATTTT.

This chain links TRBV7-9 with TRBJ2-2; perhaps TRBD2 as D (5 bases). There are 17 residues in the CDR3. V was clipped by 5 bases and J by 3 bases, with 19 bases between them. The germline CDR1 and CDR2 sequences are SEHNR and FQNEAQ (reference sequence). The CDR3 DNA follows: TGTGCCAGCAGCGCGACCTTCGGCGCGGGCCACACCGGGGAGCTGTTTTTT. It encodes CASSATFGAGHTGELFF.

The rearrangement links TRBV6-5 to TRBJ1-1, with D uncertain. This CDR3 is 14 amino acids long. The V gene lost 7 bases and the J gene lost 3 bases, with 15 bases spanning the gap. The V gene's germline CDR1 is MNHEY and CDR2 SVGAGI. The CDR3 sequence is CASKKTKGHTEAFF. The CDR3 coding sequence is TGTGCCAGCAAAAAGACTAAGGGCCACACTGAAGCTTTCTTT.

The V call is TRBV30, the J call TRBJ1-1; D remains ambiguous. Germline CDR1 and CDR2: GTSNPN and SVGIG (reference sequence). The V end lost 2 bases, the J end lost 0 bases, and 4 bases lay between the germline ends. The CDR3 consists of 12 residues. The CDR3 coding sequence is TGTGCCTGGAGTAAGATGAACACTGAAGCTTTCTTT. It codes for CAWSKMNTEAFF.

The V call is TRBV4-1, the J call TRBJ2-3; a possible D gene is TRBD2 (5 bases). V was clipped by 3 bases and J by 5 bases, with 15 bases between them. CDR1 is MGHRA and CDR2 is YSYEKL in the germline V gene. CDR3 length: 15 amino acids. The chain's CDR3 is CASSQPPTGIDTQYF. CDR3 nucleotides: TGCGCCAGCAGCCAGCCCCCCACGGGGATAGATACGCAGTATTTT.

The chain is built from TRBV28 and TRBJ2-6; TRBD1 aligns across 11 bases. CDR1 MDHEN and CDR2 SYDVKM come from the germline V gene. This CDR3 is built from 16 residues. After removal of 6 bases from V and 4 bases from J, the junction contained 5 bases not matched to a gene. CDR3 bases: TGTGCCAGCAGCCCGGGACAGGGGGAAGGGGCCAACGTCCTGACTTTC. Protein product: CASSPGQGEGANVLTF.

This clone turned up a few times. The rearrangement uses TRBV14 and TRBJ1-1, with TRBD1 matching 7 bases. Trimming at V came to 4 bases and at J to 1 base, leaving 12 bases not matched to a gene. Germline values: CDR1 SGHDN, CDR2 FVKESK. The CDR3 spans 17 residues. CDR3 sequence (DNA): TGTGCCAGCAGCCCCCACAGGGGATTGGGGAAGAACACTGAAGCTTTCTTT. Amino acid sequence: CASSPHRGLGKNTEAFF.

The chain recombines TRBV13 with TRBJ1-1; 8 nucleotides match TRBD1. CDR3 length equals 15 residues. Germline V gene data show CDR1 as PRHDT and CDR2 as FYEKMQ (reference sequence). Trimming took 5 bases from V and 3 from J; bases not matched to a gene: 8. CDR3 DNA sequence: TGTGCCAGCAGCCCACGGACAGGGAGGGACACTGAAGCTTTCTTT. This codes for CASSPRTGRDTEAFF.

The rearrangement joins TRBV19 to TRBJ1-1; TRBD1 aligns across 12 bases. The CDR3 is made up of 15 amino acids. Unmatched junction bases numbered 2, after V lost 6 bases and J lost 0 bases. The germline gives CDR1 LNHDA, CDR2 SQIVND (reference sequence). The CDR3 sequence is CASRGQGAVNTEAFF. The CDR3 DNA sequence: TGTGCCAGTAGGGGACAGGGGGCCGTGAACACTGAAGCTTTCTTT.

The gene calls are TRBV10-3 and TRBJ2-1; possibly TRBD2 for D (6 bases). V lost 6 bases, J lost 4 bases, and 10 bases lay in between. Germline assignment: CDR1 ENHRY and CDR2 SYGVKD. The CDR3 extends over 13 amino acids. The CDR3 sequence is CAISLTSYNEQFF. For the CDR3, the DNA is TGTGCCATCAGCCTGACTAGTTACAATGAGCAGTTCTTC.

Only a few counts were recorded for this clone. This chain connects TRBV7-9 to TRBJ1-2; 9 bases map to TRBD1. Unmatched junction bases numbered 15, after V lost 5 bases and J lost 8 bases. Germline V lookup: CDR1 SEHNR, CDR2 FQNEAQ (reference sequence). The CDR3 runs 16 residues. In DNA, the CDR3 is TGTGCCAGCAGCCGAGAGACCGGGACAGGGAAAGGGGGCTACACCTTC. It yields the protein CASSRETGTGKGGYTF.

This chain uses TRBV29-1 with TRBJ2-7, with D unclear. The CDR3 is 12 residues long. CDR1 is SQVTM, CDR2 ANQGSEA, per germline. Deletions cut 6 bases from V and 4 bases from J, with 13 bases between. CDR3 protein: CSVGVWDYEQYF. CDR3 in DNA: TGCAGCGTGGGCGTGTGGGATTACGAGCAGTACTTC.

The V call is TRBV18, the J call TRBJ2-7; 7 nucleotides line up with TRBD1. The CDR3 runs to 14 residues. Germline lookup yields CDR1 KGHSH and CDR2 LQKENI. The V segment lost 2 bases and the J segment 3 bases; nucleotides outside the gene matches: 4. CDR3 in amino acids: CASSPTGQSYEQYF. The CDR3 DNA follows: TGTGCCAGCTCACCAACGGGACAGAGCTACGAGCAGTACTTC.

This clone has just one count. The gene calls are TRBV10-3 and TRBJ2-7, with a tentative D call TRBD1 (8 bases). Per the germline V gene, CDR1 is ENHRY and CDR2 is SYGVKD. This CDR3 is 12 amino acids long. The V end lost 9 bases, the J end lost 1 base, and 10 bases lay between the germline ends. The CDR3 region is CAIQGGSYEQYF. In DNA, the CDR3 is TGTGCCATACAGGGGGGGTCCTACGAGCAGTACTTC.

The chain joins TRBV28 to TRBJ2-7; D possibly corresponds to TRBD1 (6 bases). The V end was cut by 5 bases, the J end by 6 bases, with 14 bases between. This CDR3 has 13 amino acids. The germline V gene has CDR1 MDHEN and CDR2 SYDVKM. In DNA, the CDR3 is TGTGCCAGCAGTGACCACAGGGTGGGCGAGCAGTACTTC. It encodes CASSDHRVGEQYF.

The gene calls are TRBV25-1 and TRBJ1-1; D is possibly TRBD1 (6 bases). Germline loops: CDR1 MGHDK, CDR2 SYGVNS. This CDR3 contains 17 residues. With 3 bases removed from V and 0 bases from J, the gap between germline ends came to 17 bases. The CDR3 DNA reads as TGTGCCAGCAGTGACGGGCTGACAGGACTAATGAACACTGAAGCTTTCTTT. Its protein is CASSDGLTGLMNTEAFF.

Here the CDR3 reads CASSPRQGQDYGYTF. The DNA for the CDR3 is TGTGCCAGCAGTCCTCGACAGGGCCAAGACTATGGCTACACCTTC. The chain uses TRBV13 and TRBJ1-2; 7 nucleotides agree with TRBD1. The CDR3 runs 15 residues. Trimming removed 6 bases from V and 3 bases from J; junction bases left unmatched: 10. Germline CDR1 PRHDT, CDR2 FYEKMQ (reference sequence).

The CDR3 DNA follows: TGTGCCAGCTCACTATCCACGGGGGGCCTGGACACCATATATTTT. Translated, it gives CASSLSTGGLDTIYF. This sequence joins TRBV18 and TRBJ1-3, with D perhaps matching TRBD1 (6 bases). V was shortened by 4 bases and J by 8 bases, with 18 bases between the two germline ends. Germline lookup yields CDR1 KGHSH and CDR2 LQKENI. CDR3 length equals 15 residues.

V and J are TRBV5-1 and TRBJ1-2; maybe TRBD1 (6 bases). Trimming cost V 0 bases and J 0 bases, with 9 bases left between them. This CDR3 comprises 15 residues. Germline V CDR1 and CDR2: SGHRS, YFSETQ. CDR3 sequence reads: CASSLGQGPNYGYTF. The CDR3 bases are TGCGCCAGCAGCTTGGGTCAGGGGCCTAACTATGGCTACACCTTC.

The V call is TRBV4-2, the J call TRBJ2-7, with 10 nucleotides matching TRBD2. The CDR3 sequence is 15 residues long. Germline trimming cut 2 bases from V and 5 bases from J; bases unmatched to any gene: 6. Looked up from germline, CDR1 is LGHNA and CDR2 is YNFKEQ. CDR3 DNA: TGTGCCAGCAGCCAAATGGGACTAGCGTCAAACGAGCAGTACTTC. Protein sequence: CASSQMGLASNEQYF.

This clone showed up just once. The rearrangement joins TRBV2 to TRBJ1-5; TRBD1 is a possible D gene (5 bases). The CDR3 is 16 residues long. CDR1 and CDR2 (germline): SNHLY, FYNNEI. Trimming removed 3 bases at V and 1 base at J, with 13 bases between. Written as DNA, the CDR3 is TGTGCCAGCAGTGATAGGGGAGGTGGAAGCAATCAGCCCCAGCATTTT. Protein sequence: CASSDRGGGSNQPQHF. The complete variable domain, with remaining parts taken from reference TRBV2 and TRBJ1-5, reads EPEVTQTPSHQVTQMGQEVILRCVPISNHLYFYWYRQILGQKVEFLVSFYNNEISEKSEIFDDQFSVERPDGSNFTLKIRSTKLEDSAMYFCASSDRGGGSNQPQHFGDGTRLSIL.